Listed below are T cell receptor beta chains from one sample, sequenced in a study of post-analysis software for immune sequencing data. A single record per CDR3 protein comes from TCRdb applying MiXCR to the PCR reads. The sample records about half a million distinct CDR3 sequences, 45% being singletons. Sequencing was done on a sample of blood. The receptor source for this set is a girl between 5 and 17 years old with multiple sclerosis. Both conserved end residues are part of each CDR3. The D gene is left open where the match is weak. The size of a clone is reported for some rows only, either as once, few or many, or as a class for expanded clones.

j_call v_call clone_size d_call cdr3_nt cdr3_aa
TRBJ2-3 TRBV20-1 few TRBD2 TGCAGTGCTCGACTAGCGGGCACCAGCACAGATACGCAGTATTTT CSARLAGTSTDTQYF
TRBJ2-5 TRBV5-1 - TRBD2 TGCGCCAGCAGCTTGGAGGGACTAGCGGCCTCAAGTTTCGAGACCCAGTACTTC CASSLEGLAASSFETQYF
TRBJ2-1 TRBV20-1 - - TGCAGTGCCACTCCCAATGAGCAGTTCTTC CSATPNEQFF
TRBJ2-1 TRBV5-1 - - TGCGCCAGCAGCTTCCAGGGGATTAGCAATGAGCAGTTCTTC CASSFQGISNEQFF
TRBJ2-7 TRBV7-9 - TRBD2 TGTGCCACCACTCTGGGGGGGGGTAGGTACGAGCAGTACTTC CATTLGGGRYEQYF
TRBJ1-1 TRBV4-1 - - TGCGCCAGCAGCCAAGATGCACAGTTGAACACTGAAGCTTTCTTT CASSQDAQLNTEAFF
TRBJ2-1 TRBV6-5 few - TGTGCCAGCAGTTATCGAAGGGTCTCCTACAATGAGCAGTTCTTC CASSYRRVSYNEQFF
TRBJ1-1 TRBV29-1 few - TGCAGCGTTGACCCGGTGGGCACTGAAGCTTTCTTT CSVDPVGTEAFF
TRBJ2-3 TRBV6-4 - - TGTGCCAGCAGTGGGGAGGCACGGGATACGCAGTATTTT CASSGEARDTQYF
TRBJ2-7 TRBV12-3/TRBV12-4 - TRBD2 TGTGCCAGCAGTTTCGAGGTCGGGAGGGTCCCCGGCGAGCAGTACTTC CASSFEVGRVPGEQYF
TRBJ2-7 TRBV12-3/TRBV12-4 - - TGTGCCAGCAGTTCAGGGGTTCAACTGATCGAGCAGTACTTC CASSSGVQLIEQYF
TRBJ1-5 TRBV12-3/TRBV12-4 - - TGTGCCAGCAGTTTCTGGACGGCCGGACTCGGGGGGGATCAGCCCCAGCATTTT CASSFWTAGLGGDQPQHF
TRBJ2-5 TRBV2 - TRBD1 TGTGCCAACACAGGGGACCGTAAGACCCAGTACTTC CANTGDRKTQYF
TRBJ2-7 TRBV7-2 - TRBD2 TGTGCCAGCAGCTTTGGGAGGGCTGATGCCTACGAGCAGTACTTC CASSFGRADAYEQYF
TRBJ2-7 TRBV12-3/TRBV12-4 - - TGTGCCAGCAGTGGGGGCTACAACAATGAGCAGTACTTC CASSGGYNNEQYF